Included here is one T cell receptor (beta chain) sequence, with context. The J segment lost 5 bases and the V segment lost 5 bases, leaving 14 bases of the junction unmatched. There are 17 residues in the CDR3. Specified time point: before trial treatment. The data were taken from a study of low-dose radiotherapy and immunotherapy resistance in tumors. Study-level background: Cyclophosphamide went in intravenously at 200 mg/m2 every two weeks, one day before radiation and immunotherapy.

First-strand cDNA relied on TRAV- and TRBV-specific primers spanning alpha and beta chains. PCR amplification of the TCRs was performed with Phusion for 20 to 25 PCR cycles, and it relied on a constant-region primer together with a V-primer adapter. Through in vitro transcription, the mRNA that had been isolated was amplified. Each CDR3 protein is one row after TCRdb ran MiXCR on the reads. The sample gives around 65,000 distinct CDR3 sequences, around 27% of which show up once; roughly 6.5% is in the top ten. The sequence was collected from a male donor with rectosigmoid adenocarcinoma. The sequencing here drew on PBMCs, taken before treatment. V and J are TRBV12-3 or TRBV12-4 and TRBJ2-3; 9 nucleotides match TRBD2. CDR3 sequence reads: CASSTHLGGGALDTQYF. Written as DNA, the CDR3 is TGTGCCAGCAGTACCCACCTTGGCGGGGGGGCCTTAGATACGCAGTATTTT.